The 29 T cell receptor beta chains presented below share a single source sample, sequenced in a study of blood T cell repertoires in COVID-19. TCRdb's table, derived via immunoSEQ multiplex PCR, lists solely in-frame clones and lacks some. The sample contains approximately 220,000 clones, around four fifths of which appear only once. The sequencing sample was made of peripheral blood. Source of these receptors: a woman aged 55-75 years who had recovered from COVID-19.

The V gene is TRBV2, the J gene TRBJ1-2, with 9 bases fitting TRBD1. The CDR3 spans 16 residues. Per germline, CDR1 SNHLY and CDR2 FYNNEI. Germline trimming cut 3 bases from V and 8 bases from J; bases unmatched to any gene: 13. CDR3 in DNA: TGTGCCAGCAGTGAGGGGACAGGGCCCATAGCAAGGGGCTACACCTTC. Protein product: CASSEGTGPIARGYTF.

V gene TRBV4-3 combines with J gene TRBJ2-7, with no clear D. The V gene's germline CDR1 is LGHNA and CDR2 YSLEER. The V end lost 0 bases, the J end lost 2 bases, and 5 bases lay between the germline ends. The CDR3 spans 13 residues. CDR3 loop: CASSQDRTYEQYF. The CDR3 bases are TGCGCCAGCAGCCAAGATAGAACCTACGAGCAGTACTTC.

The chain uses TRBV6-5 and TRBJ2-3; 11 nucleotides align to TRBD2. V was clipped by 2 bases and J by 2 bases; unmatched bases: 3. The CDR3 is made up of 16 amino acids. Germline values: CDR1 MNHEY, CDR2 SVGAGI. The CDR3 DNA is TGTGCCAGCAGTTACGGGACTAGCGGTTACACAGATACGCAGTATTTT. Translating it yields CASSYGTSGYTDTQYF.

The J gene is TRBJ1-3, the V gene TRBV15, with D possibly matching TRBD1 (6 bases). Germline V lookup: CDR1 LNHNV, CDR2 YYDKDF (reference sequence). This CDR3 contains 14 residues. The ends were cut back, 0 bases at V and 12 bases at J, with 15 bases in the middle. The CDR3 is CATSRDLGGEDIYF. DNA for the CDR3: TGTGCCACCAGCAGAGACCTAGGGGGGGAGGACATATATTTT.

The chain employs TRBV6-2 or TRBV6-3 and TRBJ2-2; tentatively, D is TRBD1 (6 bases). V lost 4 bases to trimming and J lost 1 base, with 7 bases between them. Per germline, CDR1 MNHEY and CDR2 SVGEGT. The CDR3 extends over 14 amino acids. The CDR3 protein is CASSSGQNTGELFF. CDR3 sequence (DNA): TGTGCCAGCAGTTCGGGACAGAACACCGGGGAGCTGTTTTTT.

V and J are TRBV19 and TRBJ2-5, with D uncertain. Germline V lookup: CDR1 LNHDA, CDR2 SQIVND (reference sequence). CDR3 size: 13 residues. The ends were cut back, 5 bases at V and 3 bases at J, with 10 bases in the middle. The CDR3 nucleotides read TGTGCCAGTAGTCCCCGTCGGGAAGAGACCCAGTACTTC. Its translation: CASSPRREETQYF.

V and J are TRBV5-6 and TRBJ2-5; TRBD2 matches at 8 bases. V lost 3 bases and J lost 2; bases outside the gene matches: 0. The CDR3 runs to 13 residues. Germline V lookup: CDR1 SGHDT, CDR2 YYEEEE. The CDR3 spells CASSSGGQETQYF. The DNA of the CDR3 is TGTGCCAGCAGCTCGGGGGGGCAAGAGACCCAGTACTTC.

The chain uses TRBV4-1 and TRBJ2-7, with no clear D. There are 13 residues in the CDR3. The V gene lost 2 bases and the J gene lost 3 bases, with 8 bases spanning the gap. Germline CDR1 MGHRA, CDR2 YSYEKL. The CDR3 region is CASSQLLRYEQYF. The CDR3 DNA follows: TGCGCCAGCAGCCAACTACTCCGCTACGAGCAGTACTTC.

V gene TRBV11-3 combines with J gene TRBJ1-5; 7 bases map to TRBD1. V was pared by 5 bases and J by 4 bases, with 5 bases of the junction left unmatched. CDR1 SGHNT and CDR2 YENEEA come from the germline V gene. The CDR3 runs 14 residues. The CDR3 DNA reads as TGTGCCAGCAGCGATAAGGGGGCAAATCAGCCCCAGCATTTT. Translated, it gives CASSDKGANQPQHF. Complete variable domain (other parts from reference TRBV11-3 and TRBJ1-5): EAGVVQSPRYKIIEKKQPVAFWCNPISGHNTLYWYLQNLGQGPELLIRYENEEAVDDSQLPKDRFSAERLKGVDSTLKIQPAELGDSAVYLCASSDKGANQPQHFGDGTRLSIL.

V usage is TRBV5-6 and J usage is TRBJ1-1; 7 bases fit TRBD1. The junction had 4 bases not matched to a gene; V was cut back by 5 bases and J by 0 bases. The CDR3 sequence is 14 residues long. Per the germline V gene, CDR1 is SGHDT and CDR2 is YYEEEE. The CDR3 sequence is CASSPDRLNTEAFF. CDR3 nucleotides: TGTGCCAGCAGTCCGGACAGGCTGAACACTGAAGCTTTCTTT.

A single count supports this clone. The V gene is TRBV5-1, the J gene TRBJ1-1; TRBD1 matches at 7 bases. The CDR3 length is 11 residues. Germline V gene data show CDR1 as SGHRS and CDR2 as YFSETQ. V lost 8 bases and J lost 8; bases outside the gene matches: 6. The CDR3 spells CASTGVAEAFF. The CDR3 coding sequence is TGCGCCAGTACAGGGGTTGCGGAAGCTTTCTTT.

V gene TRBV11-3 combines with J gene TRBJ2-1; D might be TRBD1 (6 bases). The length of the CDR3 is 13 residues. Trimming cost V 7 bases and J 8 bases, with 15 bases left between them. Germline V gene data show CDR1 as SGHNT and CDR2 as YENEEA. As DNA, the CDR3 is TGTGCCAGCAAGGACAGAAATGTAGATGAGCAGTTCTTC. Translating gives CASKDRNVDEQFF.

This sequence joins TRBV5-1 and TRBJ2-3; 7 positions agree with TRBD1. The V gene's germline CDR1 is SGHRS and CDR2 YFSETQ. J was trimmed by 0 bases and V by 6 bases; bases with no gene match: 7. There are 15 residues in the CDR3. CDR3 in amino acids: CASTGQASSTDTQYF. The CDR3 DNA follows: TGCGCCAGCACCGGACAGGCCTCTAGCACAGATACGCAGTATTTT.

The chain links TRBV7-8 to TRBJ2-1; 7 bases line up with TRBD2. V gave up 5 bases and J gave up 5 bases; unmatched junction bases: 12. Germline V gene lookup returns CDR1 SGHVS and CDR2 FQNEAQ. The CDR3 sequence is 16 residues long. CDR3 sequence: CASSPRRGVANNEQFF. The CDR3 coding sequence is TGTGCCAGCAGCCCCCGTCGGGGGGTGGCTAACAATGAGCAGTTCTTC.

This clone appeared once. CDR3 protein: CASSVSRVITDTQYF. DNA for the CDR3: TGTGCCAGCAGCGTAAGTCGGGTTATTACAGATACGCAGTATTTT. The chain employs TRBV9 and TRBJ2-3; D gene ambiguous. Germline lookup yields CDR1 SGDLS and CDR2 YYNGEE. V shed 1 base and J shed 3 bases, with 12 bases lying between them. The CDR3 has 15 amino acids. Based on the CDR3 plus reference TRBV9 and TRBJ2-3, the full variable domain is DSGVTQTPKHLITATGQRVTLRCSPRSGDLSVYWYQQSLDQGLQFLIQYYNGEERAKGNILERFSAQQFPDLHSELNLSSLELGDSALYFCASSVSRVITDTQYFGPGTRLTVL.

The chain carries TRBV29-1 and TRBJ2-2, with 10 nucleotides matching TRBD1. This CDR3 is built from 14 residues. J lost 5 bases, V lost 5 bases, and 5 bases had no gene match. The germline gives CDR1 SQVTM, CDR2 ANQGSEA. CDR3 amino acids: CSVRQGAGTGELFF. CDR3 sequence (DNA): TGCAGCGTTAGACAGGGGGCGGGGACCGGGGAGCTGTTTTTT.

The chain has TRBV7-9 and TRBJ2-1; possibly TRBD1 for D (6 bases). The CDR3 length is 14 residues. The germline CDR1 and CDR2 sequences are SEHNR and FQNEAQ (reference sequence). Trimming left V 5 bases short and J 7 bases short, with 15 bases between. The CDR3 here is CASSPNGQLNEQFF. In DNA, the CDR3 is TGTGCCAGCAGCCCCAACGGACAGTTAAATGAGCAGTTCTTC.

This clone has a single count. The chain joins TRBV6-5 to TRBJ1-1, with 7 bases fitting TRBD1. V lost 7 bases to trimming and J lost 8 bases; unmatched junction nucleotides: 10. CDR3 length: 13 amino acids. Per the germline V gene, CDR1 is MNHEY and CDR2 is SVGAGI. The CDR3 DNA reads TGTGCCAGCAAAGACAGGGAACGATCCGAAGCTTTCTTT. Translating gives CASKDRERSEAFF.

The CDR3 DNA sequence: TGTGCCAGCAGCAGCAGACTAGCGGATACGCAGTATTTT. Its protein is CASSSRLADTQYF. V usage is TRBV7-2 and J usage is TRBJ2-3; 8 bases map to TRBD2. V shed 5 bases, J shed 6 bases, and the junction held 4 bases outside the gene matches. Germline V gives CDR1 SGHTA, CDR2 FQGNSA. There are 13 residues in the CDR3.

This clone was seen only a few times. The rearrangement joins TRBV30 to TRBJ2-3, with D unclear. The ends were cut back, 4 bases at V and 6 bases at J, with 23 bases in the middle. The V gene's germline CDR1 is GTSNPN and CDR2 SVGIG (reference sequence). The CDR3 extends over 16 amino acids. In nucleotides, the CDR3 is TGTGCCTGGACCGACCGCAGGTGGGCCCGTGGGGATACGCAGTATTTT. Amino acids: CAWTDRRWARGDTQYF.

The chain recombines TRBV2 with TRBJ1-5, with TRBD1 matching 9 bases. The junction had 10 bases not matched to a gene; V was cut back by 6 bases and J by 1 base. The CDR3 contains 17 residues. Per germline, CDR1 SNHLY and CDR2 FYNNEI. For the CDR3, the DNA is TGTGCCAGCAGACGACCCACCGGGACAGGGAGCAATCAGCCCCAGCATTTT. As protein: CASRRPTGTGSNQPQHF.

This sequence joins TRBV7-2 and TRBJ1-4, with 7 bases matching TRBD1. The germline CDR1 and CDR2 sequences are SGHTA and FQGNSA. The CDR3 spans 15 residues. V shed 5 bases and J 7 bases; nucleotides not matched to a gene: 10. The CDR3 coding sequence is TGTGCCAGCAGCCCCCAGAAGGGGGCAAGTGAAAAACTGTTTTTT. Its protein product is CASSPQKGASEKLFF.

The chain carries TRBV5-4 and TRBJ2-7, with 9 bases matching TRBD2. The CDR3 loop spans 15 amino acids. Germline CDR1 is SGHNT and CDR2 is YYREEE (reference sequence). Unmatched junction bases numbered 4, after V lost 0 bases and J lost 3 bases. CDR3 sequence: CASSLASGARYEQYF. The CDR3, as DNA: TGTGCCAGCAGCTTGGCTAGCGGGGCCCGCTACGAGCAGTACTTC.

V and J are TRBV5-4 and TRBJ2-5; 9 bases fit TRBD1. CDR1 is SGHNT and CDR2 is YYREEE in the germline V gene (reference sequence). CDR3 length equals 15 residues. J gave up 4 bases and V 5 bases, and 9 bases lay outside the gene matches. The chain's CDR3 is CASSSTGGFGETQYF. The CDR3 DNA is TGTGCCAGCAGTTCTACAGGGGGCTTCGGAGAGACCCAGTACTTC.

The CDR3 loop reads CASSLGGLNTGELFF. The CDR3 region has the DNA TGCGCCAGCAGCTTGGGGGGGCTGAACACCGGGGAGCTGTTTTTT. The chain joins TRBV5-1 to TRBJ2-2; tentative D call: TRBD1 (6 bases). This CDR3 has 15 residues. V was pared by 0 bases and J by 1 base, with 7 bases between. The germline gives CDR1 SGHRS, CDR2 YFSETQ.

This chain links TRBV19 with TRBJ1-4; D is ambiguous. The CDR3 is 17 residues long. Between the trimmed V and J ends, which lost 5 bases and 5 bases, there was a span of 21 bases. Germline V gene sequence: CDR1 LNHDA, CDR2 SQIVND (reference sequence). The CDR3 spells CASSPRGLLAQNEKLFF. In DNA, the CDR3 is TGTGCCAGTAGTCCCCGCGGACTCCTCGCCCAAAATGAAAAACTGTTTTTT.

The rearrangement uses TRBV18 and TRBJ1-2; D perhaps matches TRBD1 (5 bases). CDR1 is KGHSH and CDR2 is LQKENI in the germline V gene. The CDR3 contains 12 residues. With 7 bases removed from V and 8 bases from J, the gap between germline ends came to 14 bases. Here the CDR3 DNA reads TGTGCCAGCTTCAGGGAGGTGGAGGGCTACACCTTC. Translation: CASFREVEGYTF.

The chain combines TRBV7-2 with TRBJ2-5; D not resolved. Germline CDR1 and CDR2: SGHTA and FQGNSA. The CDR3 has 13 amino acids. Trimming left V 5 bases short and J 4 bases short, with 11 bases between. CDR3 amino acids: CASSPNNPETQYF. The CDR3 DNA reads TGTGCCAGCAGCCCCAACAACCCAGAGACCCAGTACTTC.

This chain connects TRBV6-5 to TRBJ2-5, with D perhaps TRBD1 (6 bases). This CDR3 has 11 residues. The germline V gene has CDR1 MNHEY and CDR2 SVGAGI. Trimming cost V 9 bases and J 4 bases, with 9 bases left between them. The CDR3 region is CASGTPETQYF. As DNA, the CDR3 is TGTGCCAGTGGGACACCAGAGACCCAGTACTTC.